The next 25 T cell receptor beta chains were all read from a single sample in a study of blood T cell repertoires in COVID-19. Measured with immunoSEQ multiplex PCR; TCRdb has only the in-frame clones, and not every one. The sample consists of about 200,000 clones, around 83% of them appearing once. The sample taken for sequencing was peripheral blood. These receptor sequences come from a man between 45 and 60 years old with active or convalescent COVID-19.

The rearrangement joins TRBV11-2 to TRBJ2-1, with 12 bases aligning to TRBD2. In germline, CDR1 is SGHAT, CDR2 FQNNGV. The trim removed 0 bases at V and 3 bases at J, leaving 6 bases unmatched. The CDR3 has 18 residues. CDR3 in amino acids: CASSLEGLAGGSYNEQFF. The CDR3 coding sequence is TGTGCCAGCAGCTTAGAAGGTCTAGCGGGGGGGAGCTACAATGAGCAGTTCTTC.

The CDR3 spells CASSPTTGVISGNTIYF. The CDR3 nucleotides are TGTGCCAGCAGCCCCACGACAGGGGTTATATCTGGAAACACCATATATTTT. This chain connects TRBV7-8 to TRBJ1-3; TRBD1 matches 8 bases. V shed 5 bases, J shed 1 base, and the junction held 10 bases outside the gene matches. The CDR3 has 17 residues. From germline, CDR1 is SGHVS and CDR2 FQNEAQ.

The CDR3 reads CASSLGFRDSTYEQYF. CDR3 sequence (DNA): TGTGCCAGCAGCTTAGGATTCCGGGACAGCACCTACGAGCAGTACTTC. V is TRBV7-8 and J is TRBJ2-7, with 7 nucleotides matching TRBD1. The CDR3 is 16 amino acids. CDR1 and CDR2 (germline): SGHVS, FQNEAQ. V shed 1 base, J shed 2 bases, and the junction held 8 bases outside the gene matches. Full variable domain (remainder filled in from reference TRBV7-8 and TRBJ2-7): GAGVSQSPRYKVAKRGQDVALRCDPISGHVSLFWYQQALGQGPEFLTYFQNEAQLDKSGLPSDRFFAERPEGSVSTLKIQRTQQEDSAVYLCASSLGFRDSTYEQYFGPGTRLTVT.

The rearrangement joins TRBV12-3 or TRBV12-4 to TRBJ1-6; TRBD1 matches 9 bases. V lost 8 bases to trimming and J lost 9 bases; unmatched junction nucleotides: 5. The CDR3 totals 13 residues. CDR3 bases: TGTGCCAGCCGCGGACAGGGGTTTTCACCCCTCCACTTT. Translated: CASRGQGFSPLHF.

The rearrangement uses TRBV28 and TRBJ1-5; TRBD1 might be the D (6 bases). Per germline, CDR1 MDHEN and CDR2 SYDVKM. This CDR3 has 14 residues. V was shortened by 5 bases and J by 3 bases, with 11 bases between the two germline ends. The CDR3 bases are TGTGCCAGCAGTCCAGACAGGTTCAATCAGCCCCAGCATTTT. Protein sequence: CASSPDRFNQPQHF.

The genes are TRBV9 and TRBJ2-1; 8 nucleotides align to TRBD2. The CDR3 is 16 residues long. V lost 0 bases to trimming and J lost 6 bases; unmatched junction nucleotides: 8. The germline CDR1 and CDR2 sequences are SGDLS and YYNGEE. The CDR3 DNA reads TGTGCCAGCAGCGTAGTAGGGACTAGTACCGTCAATGAGCAGTTCTTC. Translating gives CASSVVGTSTVNEQFF.

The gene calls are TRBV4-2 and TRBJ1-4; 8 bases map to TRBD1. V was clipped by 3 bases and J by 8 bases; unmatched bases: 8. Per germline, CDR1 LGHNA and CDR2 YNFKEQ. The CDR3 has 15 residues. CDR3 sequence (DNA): TGTGCCAGCAGCCAGGACGACAGGGGTCGCGAAAAACTGTTTTTT. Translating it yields CASSQDDRGREKLFF.

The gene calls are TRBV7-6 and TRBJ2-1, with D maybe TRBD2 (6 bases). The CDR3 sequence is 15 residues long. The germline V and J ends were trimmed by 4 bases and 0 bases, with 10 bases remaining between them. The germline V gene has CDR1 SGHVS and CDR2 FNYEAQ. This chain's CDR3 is CASSSRLDSYNEQFF. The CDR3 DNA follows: TGTGCCAGCAGCTCAAGACTAGACTCCTACAATGAGCAGTTCTTC.

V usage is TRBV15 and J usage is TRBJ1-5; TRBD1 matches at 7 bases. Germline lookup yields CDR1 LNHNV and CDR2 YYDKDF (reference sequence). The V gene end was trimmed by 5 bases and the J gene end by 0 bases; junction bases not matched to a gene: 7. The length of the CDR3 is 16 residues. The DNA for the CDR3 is TGTGCCACCAGCCCCGACAGGGCCAGTAGCAATCAGCCCCAGCATTTT. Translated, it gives CATSPDRASSNQPQHF.

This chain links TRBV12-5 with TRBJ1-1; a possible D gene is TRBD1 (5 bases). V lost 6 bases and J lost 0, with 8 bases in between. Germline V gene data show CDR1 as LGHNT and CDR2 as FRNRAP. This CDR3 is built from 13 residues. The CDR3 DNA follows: TGTGCTAGTGGCCTGACAGTGAACACTGAAGCTTTCTTT. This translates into CASGLTVNTEAFF.

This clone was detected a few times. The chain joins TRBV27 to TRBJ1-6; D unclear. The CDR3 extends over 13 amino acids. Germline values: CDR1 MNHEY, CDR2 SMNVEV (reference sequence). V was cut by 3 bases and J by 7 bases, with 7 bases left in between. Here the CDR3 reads CASSFARNSPLHF. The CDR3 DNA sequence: TGTGCCAGCAGTTTCGCCAGAAATTCACCCCTCCACTTT.

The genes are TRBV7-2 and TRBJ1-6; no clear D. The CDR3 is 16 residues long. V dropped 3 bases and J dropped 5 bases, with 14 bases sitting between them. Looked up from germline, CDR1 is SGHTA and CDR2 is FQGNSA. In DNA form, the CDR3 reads TGTGCCAGCAGCTTCTTCGGACGGGGAAATAATTCACCCCTCCACTTT. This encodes CASSFFGRGNNSPLHF.

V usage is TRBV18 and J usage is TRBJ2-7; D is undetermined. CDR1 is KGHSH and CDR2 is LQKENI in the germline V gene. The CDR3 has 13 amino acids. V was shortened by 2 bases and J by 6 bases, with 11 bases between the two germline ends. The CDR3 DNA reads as TGTGCCAGCTCACCAGTTCACCGAGGCGAGCAGTACTTC. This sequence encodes CASSPVHRGEQYF.

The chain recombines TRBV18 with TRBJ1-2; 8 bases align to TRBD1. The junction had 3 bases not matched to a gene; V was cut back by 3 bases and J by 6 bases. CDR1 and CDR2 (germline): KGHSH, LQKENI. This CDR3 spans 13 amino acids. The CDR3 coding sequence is TGTGCCAGCTCACCCACGACAGGGGATGGCTACACCTTC. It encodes CASSPTTGDGYTF.

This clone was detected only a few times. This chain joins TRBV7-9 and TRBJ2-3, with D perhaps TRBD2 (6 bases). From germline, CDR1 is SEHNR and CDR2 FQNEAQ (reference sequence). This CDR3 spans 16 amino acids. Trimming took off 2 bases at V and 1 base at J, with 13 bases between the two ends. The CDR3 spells CASSLPSGGGTDTQYF. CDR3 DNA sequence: TGTGCCAGCAGCTTACCCTCAGGAGGGGGCACAGATACGCAGTATTTT.

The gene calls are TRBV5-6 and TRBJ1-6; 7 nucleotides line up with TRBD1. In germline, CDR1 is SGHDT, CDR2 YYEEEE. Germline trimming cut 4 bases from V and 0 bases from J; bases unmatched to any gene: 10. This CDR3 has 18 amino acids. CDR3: CASSRGTGDSSYNSPLHF. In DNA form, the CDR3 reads TGTGCCAGCAGCCGGGGTACAGGGGACAGCTCCTATAATTCACCCCTCCACTTT.

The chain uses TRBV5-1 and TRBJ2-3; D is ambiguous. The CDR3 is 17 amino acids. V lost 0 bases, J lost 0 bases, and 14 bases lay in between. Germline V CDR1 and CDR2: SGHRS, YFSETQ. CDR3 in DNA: TGCGCCAGCAGCTTGGGGTCTAGTTCCCTTAGCACAGATACGCAGTATTTT. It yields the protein CASSLGSSSLSTDTQYF.

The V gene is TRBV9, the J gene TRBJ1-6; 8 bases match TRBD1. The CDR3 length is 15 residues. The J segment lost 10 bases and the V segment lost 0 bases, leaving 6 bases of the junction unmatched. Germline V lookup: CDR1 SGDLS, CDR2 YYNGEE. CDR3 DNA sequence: TGTGCCAGCAGCGTAGCTGGACAGGGTTTCTCACCCCTCCACTTT. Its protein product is CASSVAGQGFSPLHF.

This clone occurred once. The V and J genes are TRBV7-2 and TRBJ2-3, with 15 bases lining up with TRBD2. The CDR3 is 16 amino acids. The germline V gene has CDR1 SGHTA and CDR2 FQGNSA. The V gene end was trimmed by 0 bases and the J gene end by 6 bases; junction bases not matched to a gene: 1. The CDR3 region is CASSLAGLAGGDTQYF. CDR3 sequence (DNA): TGTGCCAGCAGCTTAGCGGGACTAGCGGGGGGTGATACGCAGTATTTT. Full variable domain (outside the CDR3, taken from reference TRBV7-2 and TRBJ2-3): GAGVSQSPSNKVTEKGKDVELRCDPISGHTALYWYRQSLGQGLEFLIYFQGNSAPDKSGLPSDRFSAERTGGSVSTLTIQRTQQEDSAVYLCASSLAGLAGGDTQYFGPGTRLTVL.

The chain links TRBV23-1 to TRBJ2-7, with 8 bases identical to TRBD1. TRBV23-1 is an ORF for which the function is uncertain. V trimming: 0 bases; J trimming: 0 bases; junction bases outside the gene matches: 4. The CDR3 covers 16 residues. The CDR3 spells CASSQSGQGSSYEQYV. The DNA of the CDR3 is TGCGCCAGCAGTCAATCAGGACAGGGTAGCTCCTACGAGCAGTACGTC.

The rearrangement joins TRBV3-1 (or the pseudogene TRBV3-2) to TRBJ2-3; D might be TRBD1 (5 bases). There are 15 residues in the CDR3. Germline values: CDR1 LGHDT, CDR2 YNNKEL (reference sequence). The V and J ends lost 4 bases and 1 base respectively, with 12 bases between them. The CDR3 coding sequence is TGTGCCAGCAGCCCCTTAGTAGGGGGCACAGATACGCAGTATTTT. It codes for CASSPLVGGTDTQYF.

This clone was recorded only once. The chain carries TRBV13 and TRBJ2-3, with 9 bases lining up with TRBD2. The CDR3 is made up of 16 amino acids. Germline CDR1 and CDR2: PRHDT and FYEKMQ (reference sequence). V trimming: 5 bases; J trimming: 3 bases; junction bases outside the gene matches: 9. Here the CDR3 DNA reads TGTGCCAGCAGCAATAGGCGGGGGGGCTGGACAGATACGCAGTATTTT. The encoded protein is CASSNRRGGWTDTQYF. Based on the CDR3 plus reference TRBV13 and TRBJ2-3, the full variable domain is AAGVIQSPRHLIKEKRETATLKCYPIPRHDTVYWYQQGPGQDPQFLISFYEKMQSDKGSIPDRFSAQQFSDYHSELNMSSLELGDSALYFCASSNRRGGWTDTQYFGPGTRLTVL.

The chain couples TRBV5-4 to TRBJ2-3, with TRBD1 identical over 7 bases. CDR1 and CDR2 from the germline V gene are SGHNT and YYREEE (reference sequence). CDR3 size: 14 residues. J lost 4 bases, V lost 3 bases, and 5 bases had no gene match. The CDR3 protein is CASSSGTDADTQYF. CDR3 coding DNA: TGTGCCAGCAGCTCCGGGACAGACGCAGATACGCAGTATTTT.

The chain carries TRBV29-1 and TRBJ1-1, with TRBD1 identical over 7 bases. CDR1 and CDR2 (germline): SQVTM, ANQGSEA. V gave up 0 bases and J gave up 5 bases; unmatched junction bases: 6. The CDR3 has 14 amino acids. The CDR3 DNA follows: TGCAGCGTTGAAGAACGAACAGGGGTGACTGAAGCTTTCTTT. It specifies CSVEERTGVTEAFF. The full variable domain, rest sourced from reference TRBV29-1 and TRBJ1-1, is SAVISQKPSRDICQRGTSLTIQCQVDSQVTMMFWYRQQPGQSLTLIATANQGSEATYESGFVIDKFPISRPNLTFSTLTVSNMSPEDSSIYLCSVEERTGVTEAFFGQGTRLTVV.

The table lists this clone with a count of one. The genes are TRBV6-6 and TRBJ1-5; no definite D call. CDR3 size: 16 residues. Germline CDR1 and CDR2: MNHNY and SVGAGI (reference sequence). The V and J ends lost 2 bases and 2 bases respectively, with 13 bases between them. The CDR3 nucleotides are TGTGCCAGCAGTTACGTTGCGAGGGTGGGCAATCAGCCCCAGCATTTT. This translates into CASSYVARVGNQPQHF.